The clone carrying this TCR beta chain was recorded a few times. What it binds is unknown. This record belongs to a study of T cell repertoires in cytomegalovirus infection. Across the whole study: Indicated by public TCR beta signatures were CMV infection and matching HLA type.

This CDR3 is built from 13 residues. V was trimmed by 1 base and J by 1 base, leaving 8 bases between them. CDR1 DFQATT and CDR2 SNEGSKA come from the germline V gene (reference sequence). Study-level points and caveats: People with CMV and the relevant HLA were identified by cumulative public TCR beta family frequency. Dominating the ex vivo response were TCR beta clonotypes that were CMV-specific and HLA-C-restricted.

Using its own MiXCR run on the reads, TCRdb lists one record per CDR3 protein. This table has about 180,000 distinct CDR3 sequences, about 18% appearing once. The sample consisted of CD8+ T cells from PBMCs. The rearrangement links TRBV20-1 to TRBJ2-7; the D gene is possibly TRBD2 (6 bases). This clonotype originated in a human donor in good health (CMV status not recorded). Some clones in this sample may be carry-over from other donors' samples. The CDR3: CSARVAVSYEQYF. In DNA, the CDR3 is TGCAGTGCTAGAGTAGCGGTGTCCTACGAGCAGTACTTC.